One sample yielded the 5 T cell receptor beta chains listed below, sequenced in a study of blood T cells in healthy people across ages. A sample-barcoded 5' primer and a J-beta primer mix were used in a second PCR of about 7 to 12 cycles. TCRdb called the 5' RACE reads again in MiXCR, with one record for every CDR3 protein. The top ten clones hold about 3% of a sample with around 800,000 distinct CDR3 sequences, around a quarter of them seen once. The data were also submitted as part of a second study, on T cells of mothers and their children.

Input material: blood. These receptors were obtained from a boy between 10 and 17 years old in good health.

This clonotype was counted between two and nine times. The CDR3 here is CSYMGNPENQPQHF. The CDR3 DNA follows: TGCAGCTACATGGGGAATCCCGAGAATCAGCCCCAGCATTTT. This chain joins TRBV29-1 and TRBJ1-5; no reliable D call. Germline CDR1 SQVTM, CDR2 ANQGSEA. The CDR3 contains 14 residues. Trimming left V 8 bases short and J 4 bases short, with 18 bases between.

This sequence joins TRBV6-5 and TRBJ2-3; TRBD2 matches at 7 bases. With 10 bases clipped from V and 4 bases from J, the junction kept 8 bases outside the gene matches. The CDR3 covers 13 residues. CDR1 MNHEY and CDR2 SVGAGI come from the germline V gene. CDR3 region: CATTAGRADTQYF. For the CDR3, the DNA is TGTGCCACGACCGCAGGGAGGGCAGATACGCAGTATTTT.

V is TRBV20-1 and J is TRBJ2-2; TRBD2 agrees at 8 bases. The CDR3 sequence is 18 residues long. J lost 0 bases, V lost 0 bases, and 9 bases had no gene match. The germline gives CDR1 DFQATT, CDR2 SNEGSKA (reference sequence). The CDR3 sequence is CSARDPTGGGSNTGELFF. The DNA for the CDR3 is TGCAGTGCTAGAGATCCGACTGGCGGGGGGTCGAACACCGGGGAGCTGTTTTTT.

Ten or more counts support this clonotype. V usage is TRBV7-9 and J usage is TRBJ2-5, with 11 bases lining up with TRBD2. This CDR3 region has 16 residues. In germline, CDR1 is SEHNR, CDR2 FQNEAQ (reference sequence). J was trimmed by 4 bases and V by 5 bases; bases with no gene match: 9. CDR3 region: CASSRPIAGGPETQYF. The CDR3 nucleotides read TGTGCCAGCAGCCGACCGATAGCGGGGGGGCCAGAGACCCAGTACTTC.

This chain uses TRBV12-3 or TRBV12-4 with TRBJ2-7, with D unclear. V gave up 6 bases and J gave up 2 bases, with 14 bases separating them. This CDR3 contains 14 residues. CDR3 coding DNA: TGTGCCAGCAGGGACGATTGGCTCACCTACGAGCAGTACTTC. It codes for CASRDDWLTYEQYF.